The subject of this entry is one TCR beta chain. The antigen it recognizes is unknown. The record has no base qualities; no much larger clone is one base away. The library was produced with the immunoSEQ multiplex PCR assay. What TCRdb holds here is the immuneACCESS table cut down to in-frame rearrangements. Part of the clones is not present; checked against another copy, under half of the missing clones reflect an unresolved V gene, and the others are unexplained. The sample table lists 70,000 to 75,000 clones, less than 90% of them with a count of one. The ten largest make up 4% of the sample. This sample was included in a study of control samples from healthy donors and cancer patients (dated by TCRdb to 2019 to 2021). Reading from cysteine to phenylalanine, the CDR3 counts 20 amino acids. Kept here is only the CDR3 DNA, which spans 60 bases and is read in frame from base 1. V and J are truncated by 7 bases and 8 bases respectively, leaving an intervening sequence of 36 bases. For CDR1 and CDR2, the germline V gene lists KGHSH and LQKENI.

The chain employs TRBV18 and TRBJ2-1, with the D gene possibly TRBD1 or TRBD2, each one fitting 5 bases. The source material was blood. The receptor was derived from a woman in her forties or fifties in good health. The CDR3 is CASLPAVRILGGGSFYEQFF. The DNA reads as follows: TGTGCCAGCTTACCGGCTGTCAGGATCCTTGGTGGGGGAAGTTTCTATGAGCAGTTCTTC.